Each of the 7 T cell receptor beta chains below was sequenced from the same sample in a study of cytomegalovirus exposure and HLA in healthy donors. PCR amplification relied on 60 Vbeta primers (plus 13 Jbeta primers). Sequencing used immunoSEQ multiplex PCR; TCRdb keeps in-frame clones, though not all of them. Of 100,000 to 150,000 clones listed, about 74% are singletons. Specimen: PBMCs. The receptors originated from a man younger than 40 in good health and CMV-seronegative.

This clone was observed a few times. The rearrangement uses TRBV4-3 and TRBJ2-2; weak D call: TRBD2 (6 bases). Germline V gene data show CDR1 as LGHNA and CDR2 as YSLEER. Between the trimmed V and J ends, which lost 6 bases and 6 bases, there was a span of 17 bases. The CDR3 sequence is 15 residues long. The CDR3 here is CASRRGEGLPGELFF. The CDR3 nucleotides are TGCGCCAGCAGACGAGGGGAAGGACTACCCGGGGAGCTGTTTTTT.

This clone turned up a few times. The J gene is TRBJ2-5, the V gene TRBV10-2; tentative D call: TRBD2 (6 bases). Between the trimmed V and J ends, which lost 0 bases and 4 bases, there was a span of 18 bases. Germline V CDR1 and CDR2: WSHSY, SAAADI. The length of the CDR3 is 17 residues. CDR3 protein: CASSESSGTHRGETQYF. CDR3 DNA: TGCGCCAGCAGTGAGTCCTCCGGGACTCATCGGGGAGAGACCCAGTACTTC.

The rearrangement links TRBV19 to TRBJ2-5, with D perhaps matching TRBD1 (6 bases). V was cut by 5 bases and J by 4 bases, with 20 bases left in between. This CDR3 has 16 amino acids. Germline values: CDR1 LNHDA, CDR2 SQIVND (reference sequence). DNA of the CDR3: TGTGCCAGTAGTCCCCGCCCCAGGGGTTTGGGAGAGACCCAGTACTTC. This codes for CASSPRPRGLGETQYF.

The CDR3 spells CASSPSSSANYGYTF. CDR3 DNA: TGTGCCAGCAGTCCTAGTTCGTCAGCTAACTATGGCTACACCTTC. The V call is TRBV27, the J call TRBJ1-2, with D hard to call. This CDR3 has 15 residues. V lost 5 bases to trimming and J lost 0 bases, with 13 bases between them. The germline V gene encodes CDR1 MNHEY and CDR2 SMNVEV (reference sequence).

CDR3: CASRKQGGGIQYF. The DNA for the CDR3 is TGTGCCAGCAGAAAACAGGGCGGGGGCATTCAGTACTTC. The V call is TRBV28, the J call TRBJ2-4; possibly TRBD2 for D (7 bases). V was shortened by 6 bases and J by 9 bases, with 15 bases between the two germline ends. The CDR3 totals 13 residues. Per germline, CDR1 MDHEN and CDR2 SYDVKM.

V is TRBV29-1 and J is TRBJ1-2; 10 nucleotides match TRBD1. Unmatched junction bases numbered 3, after V lost 3 bases and J lost 5 bases. The CDR3 runs to 13 residues. Germline V gene lookup returns CDR1 SQVTM and CDR2 ANQGSEA. The CDR3 loop is CSVDSGQGYGYTF. The CDR3 DNA is TGCAGCGTTGATTCGGGACAGGGGTATGGCTACACCTTC.

This clone came up a few times. V is TRBV7-9 and J is TRBJ2-3; possibly TRBD1 for D (6 bases). CDR1 is SEHNR and CDR2 is FQNEAQ in the germline V gene (reference sequence). V shed 1 base and J shed 4 bases, with 9 bases lying between them. The CDR3 is made up of 14 amino acids. The CDR3 sequence: CASSLEGGSDTQYF. The DNA for the CDR3 is TGTGCCAGCAGCTTAGAAGGGGGATCAGATACGCAGTATTTT.